A single T cell receptor (beta chain) is shown here with its context. This sample stems from a study of T cells in Graves' hyperthyroidism and ophthalmopathy. Using RNA transcripts as the source, TCR beta CDR3 regions were amplified. A first-round RT-PCR of the TCR CDR3 used the HTBI primer set. One entry per CDR3 protein results from TCRdb running MiXCR on the multiplex PCR reads. The sample gives about 600,000 distinct CDR3 sequences, approximately 15% of which show up once; roughly 3% is in the top ten. The receptor comes from a woman in her thirties or forties with Graves' ophthalmopathy. What was sequenced was blood.

CDR3 protein: CASSPSGTPGVHQPQHF. CDR3 nucleotides: TGTGCCAGCTCCCCCTCCGGGACCCCCGGTGTTCATCAGCCCCAGCATTTT. This sequence joins TRBV12-3 or TRBV12-4 and TRBJ1-5; possibly TRBD1 for D (5 bases). V dropped 8 bases and J dropped 5 bases, with 25 bases sitting between them. This CDR3 contains 17 residues.